The present TCR beta chain was sequenced within a study of blood T cell repertoires in COVID-19. Overall study: Samples representing acute and convalescent COVID-19 were sourced from the United States, Italy and Spain. Sample material is recorded as cDNA or gDNA derived from T cells, B-cell-depleted T cells, or PBMCs.

After removal of 4 bases from V and 1 base from J, the junction contained 4 bases not matched to a gene. In germline, CDR1 is SGHRS, CDR2 YFSETQ. The CDR3 is made up of 14 amino acids. Source study methods: Amplified reference gene primers provided the basis for estimating nucleated cell counts. Assay used: immunoSEQ multiplex PCR; TCRdb lists only in-frame clones, some missing. V and J calls and clone size are as listed in that table; D and trimming were resolved from the DNA. The sample records 100,000 or so clones, 75% to 90% being singletons. The source of this sequence is an older woman with active or convalescent COVID-19. This chain connects TRBV5-1 to TRBJ2-5, with 7 bases identical to TRBD1. The sequenced sample consisted of peripheral blood. The CDR3 nucleotides are TGCGCCAGCAGCAACAGGGGTCGCCAAGAGACCCAGTACTTC. Protein sequence: CASSNRGRQETQYF. Looking up the rest from reference TRBV5-1 and TRBJ2-5 gives the full variable domain: KAGVTQTPRYLIKTRGQQVTLSCSPISGHRSVSWYQQTPGQGLQFLFEYFSETQRNKGNFPGRFSGRQFSNSRSEMNVSTLELGDSALYLCASSNRGRQETQYFGPGTRLLVL.